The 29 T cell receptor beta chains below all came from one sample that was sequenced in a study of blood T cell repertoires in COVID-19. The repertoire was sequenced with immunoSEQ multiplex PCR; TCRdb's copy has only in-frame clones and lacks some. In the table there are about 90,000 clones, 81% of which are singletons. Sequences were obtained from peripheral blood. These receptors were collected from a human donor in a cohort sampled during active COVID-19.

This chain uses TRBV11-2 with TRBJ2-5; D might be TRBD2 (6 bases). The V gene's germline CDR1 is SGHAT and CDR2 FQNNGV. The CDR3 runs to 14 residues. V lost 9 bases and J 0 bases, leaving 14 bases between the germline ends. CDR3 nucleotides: TGTGCCAGTGGGTCGGGGGTGTACCAAGAGACCCAGTACTTC. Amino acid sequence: CASGSGVYQETQYF.

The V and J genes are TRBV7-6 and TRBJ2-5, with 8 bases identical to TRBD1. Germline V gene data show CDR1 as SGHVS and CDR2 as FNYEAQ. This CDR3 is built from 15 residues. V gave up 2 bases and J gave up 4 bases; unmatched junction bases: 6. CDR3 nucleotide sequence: TGTGCCAGCAGCTTATCGACGACAGGGGCAGAGACCCAGTACTTC. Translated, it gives CASSLSTTGAETQYF.

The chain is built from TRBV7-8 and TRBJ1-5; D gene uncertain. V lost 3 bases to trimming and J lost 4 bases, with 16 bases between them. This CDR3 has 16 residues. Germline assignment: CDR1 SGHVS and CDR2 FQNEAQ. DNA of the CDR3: TGTGCCAGCAGCTTTCGGAGGGTCGGGGTAAATCAGCCCCAGCATTTT. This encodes CASSFRRVGVNQPQHF. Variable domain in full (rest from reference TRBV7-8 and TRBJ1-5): GAGVSQSPRYKVAKRGQDVALRCDPISGHVSLFWYQQALGQGPEFLTYFQNEAQLDKSGLPSDRFFAERPEGSVSTLKIQRTQQEDSAVYLCASSFRRVGVNQPQHFGDGTRLSIL.

CDR3 DNA: TGCGCCAGCAGCCAGCTATCAACAGATACGCAGTATTTT. Translating it yields CASSQLSTDTQYF. V and J are TRBV4-1 and TRBJ2-3; no definite D call. Germline V gene data show CDR1 as MGHRA and CDR2 as YSYEKL. Deletions cut 3 bases from V and 3 bases from J, with 7 bases between. CDR3 size: 13 residues.

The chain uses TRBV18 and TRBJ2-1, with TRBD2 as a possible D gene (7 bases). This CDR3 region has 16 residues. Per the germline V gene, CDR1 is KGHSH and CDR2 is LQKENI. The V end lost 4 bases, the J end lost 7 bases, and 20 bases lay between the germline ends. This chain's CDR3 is CASSQQRGGRRNEQFF. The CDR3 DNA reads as TGTGCCAGCTCACAGCAAAGGGGGGGTAGGAGAAATGAGCAGTTCTTC.

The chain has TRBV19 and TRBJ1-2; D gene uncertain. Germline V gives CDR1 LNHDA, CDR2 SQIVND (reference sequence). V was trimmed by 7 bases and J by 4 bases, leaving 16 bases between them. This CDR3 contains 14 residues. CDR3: CASKKGSTTYGYTF. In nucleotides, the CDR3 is TGTGCCAGTAAAAAAGGATCGACAACCTATGGCTACACCTTC. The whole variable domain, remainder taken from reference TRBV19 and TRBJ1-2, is DGGITQSPKYLFRKEGQNVTLSCEQNLNHDAMYWYRQDPGQGLRLIYYSQIVNDFQKGDIAEGYSVSREKKESFPLTVTSAQKNPTAFYLCASKKGSTTYGYTFGSGTRLTVV.

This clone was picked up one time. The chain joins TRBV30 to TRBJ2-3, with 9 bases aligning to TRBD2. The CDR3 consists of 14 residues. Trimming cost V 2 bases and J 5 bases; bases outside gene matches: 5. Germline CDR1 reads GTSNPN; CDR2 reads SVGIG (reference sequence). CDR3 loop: CAWSSLAGKDTQYF. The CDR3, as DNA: TGTGCCTGGAGTAGTCTAGCGGGGAAAGATACGCAGTATTTT.

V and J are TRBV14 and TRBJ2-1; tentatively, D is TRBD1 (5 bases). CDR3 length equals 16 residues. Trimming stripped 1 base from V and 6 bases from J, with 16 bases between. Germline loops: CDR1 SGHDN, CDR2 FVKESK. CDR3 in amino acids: CASSQVSGAIINEQFF. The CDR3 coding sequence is TGTGCCAGCAGCCAAGTATCTGGGGCCATAATCAATGAGCAGTTCTTC.

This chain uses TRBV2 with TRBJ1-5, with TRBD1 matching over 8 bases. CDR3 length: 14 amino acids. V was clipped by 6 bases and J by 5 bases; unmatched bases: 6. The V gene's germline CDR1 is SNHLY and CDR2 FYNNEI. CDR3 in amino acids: CASSADRDYQPQHF. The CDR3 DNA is TGTGCCAGCAGCGCGGACAGGGACTATCAGCCCCAGCATTTT. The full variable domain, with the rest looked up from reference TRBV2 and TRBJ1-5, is EPEVTQTPSHQVTQMGQEVILRCVPISNHLYFYWYRQILGQKVEFLVSFYNNEISEKSEIFDDQFSVERPDGSNFTLKIRSTKLEDSAMYFCASSADRDYQPQHFGDGTRLSIL.

CDR3 sequence (DNA): TGTGCCACCAGTGATGGCTCGTCAATAGAGCAGTTCTTC. Translated, it gives CATSDGSSIEQFF. This rearrangement joins TRBV24-1 to TRBJ2-1; D gene uncertain. Trimming took off 3 bases at V and 10 bases at J, with 12 bases between the two ends. Germline V CDR1 and CDR2: KGHDR, SFDVKD. CDR3 length: 13 amino acids.

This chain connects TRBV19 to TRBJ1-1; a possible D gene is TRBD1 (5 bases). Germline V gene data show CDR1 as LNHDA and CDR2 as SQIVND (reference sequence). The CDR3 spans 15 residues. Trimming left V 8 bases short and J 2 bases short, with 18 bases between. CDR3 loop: CASDTRWGTNTEAFF. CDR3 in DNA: TGTGCCAGTGATACGAGGTGGGGGACTAACACTGAAGCTTTCTTT.

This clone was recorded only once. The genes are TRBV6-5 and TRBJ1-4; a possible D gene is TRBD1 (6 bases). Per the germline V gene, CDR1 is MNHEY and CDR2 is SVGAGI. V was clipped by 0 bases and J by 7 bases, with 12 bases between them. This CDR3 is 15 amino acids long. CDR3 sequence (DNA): TGTGCCAGCAGTTACTCGGGGACAACAACTGAAAAACTGTTTTTT. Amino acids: CASSYSGTTTEKLFF.

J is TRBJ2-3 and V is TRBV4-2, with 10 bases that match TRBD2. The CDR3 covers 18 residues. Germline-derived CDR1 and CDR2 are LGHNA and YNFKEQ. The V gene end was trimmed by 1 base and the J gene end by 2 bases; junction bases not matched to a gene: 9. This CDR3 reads CASSQVSSGGANTDTQYF. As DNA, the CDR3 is TGTGCCAGCAGCCAAGTGAGCAGCGGGGGGGCCAACACAGATACGCAGTATTTT.

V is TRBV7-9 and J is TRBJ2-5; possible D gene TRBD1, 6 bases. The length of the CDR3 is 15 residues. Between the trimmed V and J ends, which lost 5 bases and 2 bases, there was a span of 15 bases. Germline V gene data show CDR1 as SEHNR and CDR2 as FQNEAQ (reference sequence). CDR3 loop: CASSPLGTSQETQYF. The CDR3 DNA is TGTGCCAGCAGCCCCCTTGGGACATCACAAGAGACCCAGTACTTC.

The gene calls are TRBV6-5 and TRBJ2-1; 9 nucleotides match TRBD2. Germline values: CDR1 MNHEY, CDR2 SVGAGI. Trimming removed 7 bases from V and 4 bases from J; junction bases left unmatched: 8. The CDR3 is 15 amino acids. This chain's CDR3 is CASTHGAGGYNEQFF. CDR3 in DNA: TGTGCCAGCACCCACGGAGCGGGGGGATACAATGAGCAGTTCTTC.

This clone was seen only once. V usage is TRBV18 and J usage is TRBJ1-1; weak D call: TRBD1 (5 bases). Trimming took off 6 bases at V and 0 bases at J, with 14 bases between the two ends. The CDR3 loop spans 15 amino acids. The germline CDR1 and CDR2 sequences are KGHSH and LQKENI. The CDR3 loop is CASSPMDILNTEAFF. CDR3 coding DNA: TGTGCCAGCTCGCCTATGGACATTCTGAACACTGAAGCTTTCTTT.

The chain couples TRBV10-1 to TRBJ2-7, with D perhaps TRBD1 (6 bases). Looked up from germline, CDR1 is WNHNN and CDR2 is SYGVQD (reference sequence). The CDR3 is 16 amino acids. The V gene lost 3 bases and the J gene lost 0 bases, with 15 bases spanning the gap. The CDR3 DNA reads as TGCGCCAGCAGTGACCTTCGACAGGCGAACTCCTACGAGCAGTACTTC. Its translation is CASSDLRQANSYEQYF.

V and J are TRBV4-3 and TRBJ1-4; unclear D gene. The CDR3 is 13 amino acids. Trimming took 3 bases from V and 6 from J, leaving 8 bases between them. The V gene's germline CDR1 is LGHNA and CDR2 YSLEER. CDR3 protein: CASSQIRDEKLFF. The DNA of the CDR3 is TGCGCCAGCAGCCAGATTAGAGATGAAAAACTGTTTTTT.

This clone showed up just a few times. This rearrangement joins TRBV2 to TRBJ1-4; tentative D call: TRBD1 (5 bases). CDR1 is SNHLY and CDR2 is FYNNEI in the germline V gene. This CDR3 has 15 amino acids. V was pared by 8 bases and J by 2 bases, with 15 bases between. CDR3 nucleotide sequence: TGTGCCAGCGGGGCCCGGCCAGACACTAATGAAAAACTGTTTTTT. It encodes CASGARPDTNEKLFF.

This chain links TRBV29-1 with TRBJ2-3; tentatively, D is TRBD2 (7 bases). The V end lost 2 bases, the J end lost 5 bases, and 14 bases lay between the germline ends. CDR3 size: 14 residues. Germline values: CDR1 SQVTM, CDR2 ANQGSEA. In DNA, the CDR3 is TGCAGCGTTGAAAGGGCGGGGGCGGGAGATACGCAGTATTTT. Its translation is CSVERAGAGDTQYF.

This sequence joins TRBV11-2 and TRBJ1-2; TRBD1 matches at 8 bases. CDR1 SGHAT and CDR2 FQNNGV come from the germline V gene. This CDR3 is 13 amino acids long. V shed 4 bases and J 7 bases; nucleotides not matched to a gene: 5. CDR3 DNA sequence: TGTGCCAGCAGCTCCGACAGGGGCGGTGGCTACACCTTC. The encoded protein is CASSSDRGGGYTF.

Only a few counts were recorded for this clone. CDR3 nucleotides: TGCGCCAGCAGTGGGGGACTAGCGGGGGCCGGCAATGAGCAGTTCTTC. It encodes CASSGGLAGAGNEQFF. V gene TRBV10-1 combines with J gene TRBJ2-1; 14 bases fit TRBD2. Looked up from germline, CDR1 is WNHNN and CDR2 is SYGVQD (reference sequence). This CDR3 spans 16 amino acids. The junction had 5 bases not matched to a gene; V was cut back by 4 bases and J by 6 bases.

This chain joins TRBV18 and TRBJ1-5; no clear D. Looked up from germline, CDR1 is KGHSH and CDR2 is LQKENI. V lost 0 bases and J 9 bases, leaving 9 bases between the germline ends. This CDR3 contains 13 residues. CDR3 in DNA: TGTGCCAGCTCACCACCCGAGAGGAGGCCCCAGCATTTT. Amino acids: CASSPPERRPQHF.

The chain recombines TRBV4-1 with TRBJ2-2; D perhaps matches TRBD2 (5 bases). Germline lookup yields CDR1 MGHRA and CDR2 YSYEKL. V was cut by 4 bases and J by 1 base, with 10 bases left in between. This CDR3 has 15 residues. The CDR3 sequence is CASSRGHLNTGELFF. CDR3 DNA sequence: TGCGCCAGCAGCCGCGGGCACTTGAACACCGGGGAGCTGTTTTTT.

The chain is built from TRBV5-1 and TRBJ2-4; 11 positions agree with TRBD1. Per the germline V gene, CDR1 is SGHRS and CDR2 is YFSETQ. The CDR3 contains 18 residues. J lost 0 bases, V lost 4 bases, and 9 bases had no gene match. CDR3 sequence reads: CASSPGTGGGLAKNIQYF. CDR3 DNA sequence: TGCGCCAGCAGCCCGGGGACAGGGGGAGGACTAGCCAAAAACATTCAGTACTTC.

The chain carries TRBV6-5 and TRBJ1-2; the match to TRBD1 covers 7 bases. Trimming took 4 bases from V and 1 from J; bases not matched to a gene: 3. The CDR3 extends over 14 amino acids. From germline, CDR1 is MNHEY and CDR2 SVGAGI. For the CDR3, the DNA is TGTGCCAGCAGTTCCCGGGACAGTAACTATGGCTACACCTTC. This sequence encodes CASSSRDSNYGYTF.

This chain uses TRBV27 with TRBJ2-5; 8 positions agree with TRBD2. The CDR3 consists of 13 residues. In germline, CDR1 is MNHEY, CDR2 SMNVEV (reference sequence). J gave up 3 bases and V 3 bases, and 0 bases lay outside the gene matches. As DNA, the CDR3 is TGTGCCAGCAGTTTCGGGAGGGAAGAGACCCAGTACTTC. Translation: CASSFGREETQYF.

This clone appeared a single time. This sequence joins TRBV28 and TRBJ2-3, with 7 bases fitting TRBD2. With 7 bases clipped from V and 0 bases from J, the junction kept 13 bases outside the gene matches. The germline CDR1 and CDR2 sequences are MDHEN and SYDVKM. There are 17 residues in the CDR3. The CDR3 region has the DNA TGTGCCAGCATGGTAGAGGGAGGGTGGGTTAGCACAGATACGCAGTATTTT. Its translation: CASMVEGGWVSTDTQYF.

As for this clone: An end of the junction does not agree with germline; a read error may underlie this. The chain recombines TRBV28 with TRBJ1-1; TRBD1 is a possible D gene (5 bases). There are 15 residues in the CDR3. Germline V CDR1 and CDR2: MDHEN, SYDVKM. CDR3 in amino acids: CASSFGGAGNIEAFF. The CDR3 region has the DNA TGTGCCAGCAGTTTCGGTGGGGCTGGGAACATTGAAGCTTTCTTT. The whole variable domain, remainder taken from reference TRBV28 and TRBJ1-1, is DVKVTQSSRYLVKRTGEKVFLECVQDMDHENMFWYRQDPGLGLRLIYFSYDVKMKEKGDIPEGYSVSREKKERFSLILESASTNQTSMYLCASSFGGAGNIEAFFGQGTRLTVV.